This T cell receptor beta chain was found in a study of PD-L1 blockade in urothelial cancer. Study details: Per blood sample, T cells had a median of around 150,000.

The investigators introduced synthetic TCR analog templates into each PCR as spikes. Sequencing used immunoSEQ multiplex PCR; TCRdb keeps in-frame clones, though not all of them. Of approximately 47,000 clones listed, 80% to 90% are singletons. On this clone: The junction departs from the called germline gene at one end, perhaps through a read error.

The time point denotes: peripheral blood 6 weeks after treatment start. This CDR3 has 14 residues. Germline values: CDR1 SSHAT, CDR2 FNYEAQ (reference sequence). The sequencing here drew on PBMCs, taken around atezolizumab (anti-PD-L1) treatment. The J gene is TRBJ2-3, the V gene TRBV7-7; 7 bases line up with TRBD1. The source is a man between 65 and 80 years old with urothelial cancer. The DNA of the CDR3 is TGTGCTAGCAGCTTGGGACAGAGCACAGATACGCAGTATTTT. Translated: CASSLGQSTDTQYF.